The sample holds one count of the clone carrying this T cell receptor (beta chain). The assay was immunoSEQ multiplex PCR, and TCRdb's table has in-frame clones only and misses some. There are hundreds of thousands of clones in the sample; 87% occur only once, and approximately 3.4% lies in the top ten. The treatment: around 19 received Ad26.COV2.S at low or high dose, single or two shots; about 5 received placebo; per-sample allocation not given. Sample collection was performed on day 63 after the first vaccine or placebo injection. An adult of 18-55 years in Boston served as donor. The sample is drawn from a study of Ad26.COV2.S vaccination and SARS-CoV-2 variants. The CDR3 consists of 24 residues.

The chain joins TRBV21-1 to TRBJ1-5; the table's D call TRBD1 went unverified against the DNA. TRBV21-1 is a pseudogene locus. The TCR sequence derives from a person between 18 and 65 years old who received the Ad26.COV2.S COVID-19 vaccine or a placebo. The sequencing here drew on peripheral blood, taken in a trial of Ad26.COV2.S vaccine versus placebo. CDR3 DNA sequence: TGTGCCAGCAGCAAAGCGGCTCGGGACAGGAGCCCTTGCATCTACCATTATAGCAATCAGCCCCAGCATTTT. Translating it yields CASSKAARDRSPCIYHYSNQPQHF.